This T cell receptor (beta chain) emerged from a study of cytomegalovirus exposure and HLA in healthy donors. Use of 60 Vbeta and 13 Jbeta primers characterized the PCR. Sequenced by immunoSEQ multiplex PCR; TCRdb stores in-frame clones only, minus some. The profile shows approximately 140,000 clones, roughly 63% of them singletons. The CDR3 runs to 17 residues. The chain is built from TRBV1 and TRBJ2-1; TRBD2, as called in the table, went unchecked against the DNA. TRBV1 is a listed pseudogene. Sequencing was carried out using PBMCs. The sequence was collected from a woman aged 55-70 years in good health and CMV-seropositive. The CDR3 nucleotides are TGCACCAGCAGCCGGACTAGCGGGCTGAGCTCCTACAATGAGCAGTTCTTC. This encodes CTSSRTSGLSSYNEQFF.